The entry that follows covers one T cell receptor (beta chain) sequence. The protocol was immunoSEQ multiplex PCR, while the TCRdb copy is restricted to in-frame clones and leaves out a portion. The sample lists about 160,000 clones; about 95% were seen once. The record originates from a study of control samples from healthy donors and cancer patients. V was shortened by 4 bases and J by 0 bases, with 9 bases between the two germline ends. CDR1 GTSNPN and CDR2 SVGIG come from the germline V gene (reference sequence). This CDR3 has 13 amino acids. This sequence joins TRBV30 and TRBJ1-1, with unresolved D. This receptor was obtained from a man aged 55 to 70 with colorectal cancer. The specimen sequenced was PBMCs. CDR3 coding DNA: TGTGCCTGGATTGGGCGGCTGAACACTGAAGCTTTCTTT. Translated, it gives CAWIGRLNTEAFF. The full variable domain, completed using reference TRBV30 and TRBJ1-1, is SQTIHQWPATLVQPVGSPLSLECTVEGTSNPNLYWYRQAAGRGLQLLFYSVGIGQISSEVPQNLSASRPQDRQFILSSKKLLLSDSGFYLCAWIGRLNTEAFFGQGTRLTVV.